This note documents a single T cell receptor (beta chain) sequence. Treatment indicated: around 19 received Ad26.COV2.S at low or high dose, single or two shots; roughly five received placebo; per-sample allocation not given. The samples were gathered on day 63 after the first injection of vaccine or placebo. The record originates from a study of Ad26.COV2.S vaccination and SARS-CoV-2 variants. About the study: The COV1001 Ad26.COV2.S trial arm included the donor.

Trimming stripped 5 bases from V and 1 base from J, with 14 bases between. The germline V gene has CDR1 MDHEN and CDR2 SYDVKM. The CDR3 is 15 amino acids. Libraries were prepared by immunoSEQ multiplex PCR; TCRdb keeps only in-frame clonotypes and omits some of them. The sample has around 500,000 clones, about nine tenths seen once; the top ten hold 1.7%. The V gene is TRBV28, the J gene TRBJ2-5; D not certain. The sequence came from a person aged 18 to 65 who received the Ad26.COV2.S COVID-19 vaccine or a placebo. The sequencing used peripheral blood, collected in a trial of Ad26.COV2.S vaccine versus placebo. The CDR3 sequence is CASSPPAFPQETQYF. The DNA of the CDR3 is TGTGCCAGCAGTCCCCCGGCGTTTCCCCAAGAGACCCAGTACTTC.